Sequencing of this T cell receptor (beta chain) was carried out in a study of cytomegalovirus exposure and HLA in healthy donors. With regard to this clone: Its antigen is as yet unknown.

Study-wide results and limits: For presence/absence analyses, sequencing depth was assumed to be roughly uniform across donors.

The study ran its PCR with 60 Vbeta and 13 Jbeta primers. As originally analysed: Later analysis identified 88 million or so unique TCR beta chains, 9 million to 12 million shared. The data were produced by immunoSEQ multiplex PCR, yet TCRdb's version contains in-frame clones alone and is incomplete. V, J and clone size were drawn from that table, and D and trimming were deduced from the DNA. The sample has roughly 190,000 clones; approximately 88% are singletons. Input material: PBMCs. This TCR derives from a woman between 45 and 60 years old in good health and CMV-seropositive.

CDR3 DNA: TGTGCCAGCAGCGGGCCCTCTAAAGCTTTCTTT. Translation: CASSGPSKAFF. The rearrangement joins TRBV11-2 to TRBJ1-1; D gene uncertain. This CDR3 contains 11 residues. The V gene lost 5 bases and the J gene lost 9 bases, with 10 bases spanning the gap. Germline V gene sequence: CDR1 SGHAT, CDR2 FQNNGV.